This entry lists 30 T cell receptor beta chains sequenced from one sample in a study of OX40 agonist ivuxolimab in advanced cancers. Sequenced by immunoSEQ multiplex PCR; TCRdb stores in-frame clones only, minus some. The table has tens of thousands of clones, approximately 81% seen once. The sample consisted of CD4+ or CD8+ T cells sorted from blood, taken in a trial of the OX40 agonist ivuxolimab. Source of these receptors: an adult with an advanced solid tumor such as melanoma, head and neck, liver or kidney cancer.

This rearrangement joins TRBV5-8 to TRBJ2-2, with D possibly TRBD1 on 5 matching bases. The V end was cut by 2 bases, the J end by 4 bases, with 15 bases between. The germline CDR1 and CDR2 sequences are SGHTS and YDEGEE. The CDR3 is 16 amino acids. CDR3 sequence reads: CASSFIMGRSTGELFF. For the CDR3, the DNA is TGTGCCAGCAGCTTTATTATGGGGCGTAGCACCGGGGAGCTGTTTTTT.

The CDR3 spells CASSVTEFRTYEQYF. The CDR3 nucleotides are TGCGCCAGCAGCGTGACAGAATTCAGGACCTACGAGCAGTACTTC. The chain uses TRBV5-1 and TRBJ2-7, with D possibly being TRBD1 (5 bases). V was pared by 4 bases and J by 2 bases, with 16 bases between. The CDR3 consists of 15 residues. Germline V gives CDR1 SGHRS, CDR2 YFSETQ. The full variable domain, its missing parts supplied by reference TRBV5-1 and TRBJ2-7, is KAGVTQTPRYLIKTRGQQVTLSCSPISGHRSVSWYQQTPGQGLQFLFEYFSETQRNKGNFPGRFSGRQFSNSRSEMNVSTLELGDSALYLCASSVTEFRTYEQYFGPGTRLTVT.

This clone turned up a few times. The chain joins TRBV28 to TRBJ2-2; maybe TRBD1 (6 bases). Trimming shortened V by 2 bases and J by 0 bases, and 7 bases separated the two germline ends. The germline V gene encodes CDR1 MDHEN and CDR2 SYDVKM. This CDR3 has 15 residues. CDR3 in DNA: TGTGCCAGCAGTTTAGAGGGGGCGAACACCGGGGAGCTGTTTTTT. Amino acids: CASSLEGANTGELFF. Looking up the rest from reference TRBV28 and TRBJ2-2 gives the full variable domain: DVKVTQSSRYLVKRTGEKVFLECVQDMDHENMFWYRQDPGLGLRLIYFSYDVKMKEKGDIPEGYSVSREKKERFSLILESASTNQTSMYLCASSLEGANTGELFFGEGSRLTVL.

This clone appeared a few times. This chain uses TRBV7-6 with TRBJ2-7, with 7 bases identical to TRBD2. Germline assignment: CDR1 SGHVS and CDR2 FNYEAQ. The CDR3 has 15 amino acids. With 5 bases clipped from V and 0 bases from J, the junction kept 7 bases outside the gene matches. Written as DNA, the CDR3 is TGTGCCAGCAGCCAGGAGCGGGGTAGCTCCTACGAGCAGTACTTC. The encoded protein is CASSQERGSSYEQYF.

This sequence joins TRBV30 and TRBJ2-3; D may be TRBD2 (6 bases). CDR1 GTSNPN and CDR2 SVGIG come from the germline V gene (reference sequence). Trimming removed 0 bases at V and 0 bases at J, with 13 bases between. The CDR3 is made up of 16 amino acids. CDR3: CAWSVLLGGSTDTQYF. The CDR3 bases are TGTGCCTGGAGTGTACTTCTCGGGGGTAGCACAGATACGCAGTATTTT.

The CDR3 here is CASSLDPSYGYTF. The CDR3 nucleotides are TGCGCCAGCAGCTTGGATCCATCCTATGGCTACACCTTC. V usage is TRBV5-1 and J usage is TRBJ1-2; D is unresolved. CDR1 SGHRS and CDR2 YFSETQ come from the germline V gene. The germline V and J ends were trimmed by 0 bases and 4 bases, with 7 bases remaining between them. The CDR3 length is 13 residues.

The J gene is TRBJ1-5, the V gene TRBV18; D is perhaps TRBD1 (5 bases). The CDR3 runs to 15 residues. Germline V CDR1 and CDR2: KGHSH, LQKENI. Trimming took off 2 bases at V and 3 bases at J, with 11 bases between the two ends. The CDR3 loop is CASSPVGENNQPQHF. The DNA for the CDR3 is TGTGCCAGCTCACCAGTGGGGGAGAACAATCAGCCCCAGCATTTT.

This chain uses TRBV11-2 with TRBJ1-2; no clear D. The CDR3 consists of 12 residues. The germline V gene has CDR1 SGHAT and CDR2 FQNNGV. Trimming took off 1 base at V and 2 bases at J, with 2 bases between the two ends. The CDR3 bases are TGTGCCAGCAGCTTAGGGAACTATGGCTACACCTTC. Translating it yields CASSLGNYGYTF.

V usage is TRBV19 and J usage is TRBJ2-3; TRBD1 is a possible D gene (6 bases). Per germline, CDR1 LNHDA and CDR2 SQIVND (reference sequence). The V and J ends lost 7 bases and 6 bases respectively, with 14 bases between them. The length of the CDR3 is 13 residues. CDR3 region: CASKKGVKDTQYF. The DNA of the CDR3 is TGTGCCAGTAAAAAGGGGGTAAAGGATACGCAGTATTTT.

The chain employs TRBV5-1 and TRBJ2-7; 9 positions agree with TRBD1. CDR3 length: 16 amino acids. Germline lookup yields CDR1 SGHRS and CDR2 YFSETQ. The V gene end was trimmed by 0 bases and the J gene end by 2 bases; junction bases not matched to a gene: 6. The DNA of the CDR3 is TGCGCCAGCAGCTTGGAGGGGTGGGACAGGGCCTACGAGCAGTACTTC. Translated, it gives CASSLEGWDRAYEQYF.

The sample holds one count of this clone. J is TRBJ2-3 and V is TRBV7-9; TRBD2 aligns across 7 bases. Germline V CDR1 and CDR2: SEHNR, FQNEAQ (reference sequence). CDR3 length: 15 residues. Trimming removed 4 bases from V and 4 bases from J; junction bases left unmatched: 8. The CDR3 DNA is TGTGCCAGCAGCTCGTCACAGCGGGGCGCAGATACGCAGTATTTT. Its protein product is CASSSSQRGADTQYF.

The chain links TRBV7-9 to TRBJ2-1; 8 nucleotides match TRBD2. The CDR3 is made up of 13 amino acids. J gave up 8 bases and V 5 bases, and 5 bases lay outside the gene matches. The V gene's germline CDR1 is SEHNR and CDR2 FQNEAQ (reference sequence). The CDR3 reads CASSPGLAYEQFF. The CDR3 DNA reads TGTGCCAGCAGCCCTGGACTAGCCTATGAGCAGTTCTTC.

The chain carries TRBV19 and TRBJ1-1; 11 nucleotides align to TRBD1. Losses at the gene ends were 6 bases for V and 1 base for J; bases not matched to a gene: 10. The CDR3 runs 17 residues. CDR1 and CDR2 (germline): LNHDA, SQIVND (reference sequence). The CDR3 DNA reads TGTGCCAGTAGAGATCCGGGACAGGGGGGGAGGAACACTGAAGCTTTCTTT. Translated, it gives CASRDPGQGGRNTEAFF. The full variable domain, completed using reference TRBV19 and TRBJ1-1, is DGGITQSPKYLFRKEGQNVTLSCEQNLNHDAMYWYRQDPGQGLRLIYYSQIVNDFQKGDIAEGYSVSREKKESFPLTVTSAQKNPTAFYLCASRDPGQGGRNTEAFFGQGTRLTVV.

V is TRBV4-1 and J is TRBJ1-1; D remains unclear. Germline-derived CDR1 and CDR2 are MGHRA and YSYEKL. V was clipped by 1 base and J by 4 bases, with 19 bases between them. The CDR3 is made up of 17 amino acids. CDR3 sequence reads: CASSQVGGRMWGTEAFF. CDR3 DNA sequence: TGCGCCAGCAGCCAAGTAGGAGGTCGAATGTGGGGCACTGAAGCTTTCTTT.

Turning to this clone: This sample also contains other DNA sequences that code for the same CDR3. This chain uses TRBV7-2 with TRBJ1-2, with D unclear. The CDR3 covers 13 residues. Trimming stripped 1 base from V and 8 bases from J, with 11 bases between. The germline V gene has CDR1 SGHTA and CDR2 FQGNSA. The CDR3 DNA reads as TGTGCCAGCAGCTTAGGGGCGGGTGGGGGCTACACCTTC. Translation: CASSLGAGGGYTF.

The chain couples TRBV30 to TRBJ2-5; 8 bases agree with TRBD2. The V gene's germline CDR1 is GTSNPN and CDR2 SVGIG (reference sequence). The CDR3 length is 13 residues. The J segment lost 5 bases and the V segment lost 2 bases, leaving 4 bases of the junction unmatched. The CDR3 region has the DNA TGTGCCTGGAGTACTGGCGGGGGGGAGACCCAGTACTTC. Protein: CAWSTGGGETQYF.

This clone was picked up a small number of times. The V and J genes are TRBV6-1 and TRBJ2-7, with a weak D call TRBD2 (7 bases). V lost 7 bases and J lost 6, with 13 bases in between. Per the germline V gene, CDR1 is MNHNS and CDR2 is SASEGT. The CDR3 has 12 residues. DNA of the CDR3: TGTGCCAGCAACAAAGGGGGGGCCGAGCAGTACTTC. This translates into CASNKGGAEQYF.

V usage is TRBV21-1 and J usage is TRBJ1-1. TRBV21-1 is a pseudogene segment. This CDR3 is 14 amino acids long. The DNA for the CDR3 is TGTGCCAGCACGAGGCTCCCCCTGAACACTGAAGCTTTCTTT. Translating it yields CASTRLPLNTEAFF.

This chain links TRBV28 with TRBJ1-6; the D gene is possibly TRBD1 (6 bases). The V gene's germline CDR1 is MDHEN and CDR2 SYDVKM. The CDR3 sequence is 15 residues long. The V gene lost 4 bases and the J gene lost 6 bases, with 13 bases spanning the gap. The CDR3 loop reads CASSYQDSFNSPLHF. The CDR3 DNA sequence: TGTGCCAGCAGTTATCAGGACAGCTTTAATTCACCCCTCCACTTT.

The chain combines TRBV5-1 with TRBJ1-1, with D perhaps TRBD1 (5 bases). V lost 0 bases and J 0 bases, leaving 9 bases between the germline ends. CDR1 is SGHRS and CDR2 is YFSETQ in the germline V gene. This CDR3 is built from 15 residues. CDR3 in amino acids: CASSLVRGMNTEAFF. For the CDR3, the DNA is TGCGCCAGCAGCTTGGTTCGGGGGATGAACACTGAAGCTTTCTTT.

This rearrangement joins TRBV28 to TRBJ2-2; unclear D gene. CDR3 length: 13 residues. CDR1 and CDR2 (germline): MDHEN, SYDVKM. The V end lost 8 bases, the J end lost 0 bases, and 7 bases lay between the germline ends. The DNA for the CDR3 is TGTGCCAGCTTCTTCCCGAACACCGGGGAGCTGTTTTTT. This codes for CASFFPNTGELFF.

This clone was recorded once. This chain links TRBV27 with TRBJ1-1; a possible D gene is TRBD1 (6 bases). Trimming removed 4 bases from V and 1 base from J, with 10 bases in between. Germline V gene lookup returns CDR1 MNHEY and CDR2 SMNVEV (reference sequence). The CDR3 is 14 residues long. The CDR3 protein is CASSWGAANTEAFF. In DNA, the CDR3 is TGTGCCAGCAGTTGGGGGGCTGCGAACACTGAAGCTTTCTTT.

This clone was counted between two and nine times. The rearrangement links TRBV13 to TRBJ2-6; D is unclear. Looked up from germline, CDR1 is PRHDT and CDR2 is FYEKMQ (reference sequence). The CDR3 loop spans 13 amino acids. V lost 6 bases and J 4 bases, leaving 7 bases between the germline ends. As DNA, the CDR3 is TGTGCCAGCAGTCTTTTGGGGGCCAACGTCCTGACTTTC. Residues: CASSLLGANVLTF.

There are a few counts of this clone. The J gene is TRBJ2-5, the V gene TRBV2; a possible D gene is TRBD2 (7 bases). V lost 3 bases and J lost 5, with 13 bases in between. The CDR3 contains 14 residues. CDR1 is SNHLY, CDR2 FYNNEI, per germline. The CDR3 loop is CASSEGGAKETQYF. The CDR3 DNA sequence: TGTGCCAGCAGTGAGGGGGGGGCAAAGGAGACCCAGTACTTC.

V is TRBV18 and J is TRBJ2-5; no firm D call. Between the trimmed V and J ends, which lost 6 bases and 0 bases, there was a span of 8 bases. The CDR3 length is 13 residues. The germline gives CDR1 KGHSH, CDR2 LQKENI. The CDR3 DNA reads TGTGCCAGCTCCAAACTGTACCAAGAGACCCAGTACTTC. It yields the protein CASSKLYQETQYF.

This sequence joins TRBV19 and TRBJ2-5, with D possibly being TRBD2 (7 bases). The CDR3 runs to 14 residues. Germline values: CDR1 LNHDA, CDR2 SQIVND (reference sequence). The V and J ends lost 2 bases and 5 bases respectively, with 12 bases between them. CDR3 DNA sequence: TGTGCCAGTAGTATATGGGGGGGCTGGGAGACCCAGTACTTC. Translation gives CASSIWGGWETQYF.

This clone was counted between two and nine times. The gene calls are TRBV7-6 and TRBJ2-5; D remains unclear. V was trimmed by 5 bases and J by 0 bases, leaving 4 bases between them. The CDR3 extends over 12 amino acids. Germline V lookup: CDR1 SGHVS, CDR2 FNYEAQ. The CDR3 is CASSEYQETQYF. DNA for the CDR3: TGTGCCAGCAGCGAATACCAAGAGACCCAGTACTTC.

The V gene is TRBV28, the J gene TRBJ1-5; the D is unclear. CDR1 is MDHEN and CDR2 is SYDVKM in the germline V gene. The length of the CDR3 is 14 residues. V lost 5 bases to trimming and J lost 0 bases, with 8 bases between them. This CDR3 is CASSPTISNQPQHF. Written as DNA, the CDR3 is TGTGCCAGCAGTCCCACAATTAGCAATCAGCCCCAGCATTTT.

The chain uses TRBV11-3 and TRBJ2-3; no firm D call. The length of the CDR3 is 12 residues. Between the trimmed V and J ends, which lost 4 bases and 7 bases, there was a span of 9 bases. Germline V gives CDR1 SGHNT, CDR2 YENEEA. For the CDR3, the DNA is TGTGCCAGCAGCTCCCGGCAGAATACGCAGTATTTT. As protein: CASSSRQNTQYF.

V is TRBV15 and J is TRBJ1-2, with unresolved D. Trimming pared 7 bases from V and 11 bases from J, leaving 20 bases between. The germline gives CDR1 LNHNV, CDR2 YYDKDF (reference sequence). The CDR3 has 13 residues. The CDR3 spells CATTTPPAHPYTF. For the CDR3, the DNA is TGTGCCACCACCACGCCCCCTGCCCACCCTTACACCTTC. Full variable domain (outside the CDR3, taken from reference TRBV15 and TRBJ1-2): DAMVIQNPRYQVTQFGKPVTLSCSQTLNHNVMYWYQQKSSQAPKLLFHYYDKDFNNEADTPDNFQSRRPNTSFCFLDIRSPGLGDTAMYLCATTTPPAHPYTFGSGTRLTVV.